This TCR beta chain originates from a study of blood T cells in healthy people across ages. A sample-barcoded 5' primer and a J-beta primer mix were used in a second PCR of roughly 6 to 11 cycles. In TCRdb, the 5' RACE reads were re-called with MiXCR into one record per CDR3 protein. The data show around 1,700,000 distinct CDR3 sequences, approximately 28% seen once. This clonotype was seen a handful of times. CDR3 size: 14 residues. Between the trimmed V and J ends, which lost 1 base and 1 base, there was a span of 7 bases. CDR1 and CDR2 from the germline V gene are KGHSH and LQKENI. This TCR was sampled from a woman in her thirties in good health. This chain links TRBV18 with TRBJ1-1; D gene ambiguous. The sequenced sample consisted of blood. CDR3 residues: CASSPQTENTEAFF. The CDR3 DNA reads TGTGCCAGCTCACCACAGACGGAGAACACTGAAGCTTTCTTT.